Included here is one T cell receptor (beta chain) sequence, with context. Its matching antigen is unknown. It was autoimmune disease history or systemic immunosuppression that excluded patients. The data are from a study of OX40 agonist ivuxolimab in advanced cancers. General observations from the study: Fewer expanded clones were found on average in CD4+ than in CD8+ T cells.

This CDR3 has 14 residues. CDR1 and CDR2 (germline): MGHRA, YSYEKL. Trimming removed 0 bases from V and 10 bases from J; junction bases left unmatched: 3. Produced via immunoSEQ multiplex PCR; TCRdb's table is partial and in-frame only. The sample includes roughly 82,000 clones, 89% of them seen just once. The sample was CD4+ or CD8+ T cells sorted from blood, taken in a trial of the OX40 agonist ivuxolimab. This rearrangement joins TRBV4-1 to TRBJ2-1, with TRBD1 identical over 10 bases. The receptor was derived from an adult with an advanced solid tumor such as melanoma, head and neck, liver or kidney cancer. The CDR3: CASSQEGQGDEQFF. The CDR3 region has the DNA TGCGCCAGCAGCCAAGAAGGACAGGGGGACGAGCAGTTCTTC.